Presented here are 26 T cell receptor beta chains from one specimen sequenced in a study of early T cells in non-severe SARS-CoV-2 infection. Via MiXCR, TCRdb re-called the 5' RACE reads, giving one row per CDR3 protein. The sample includes 100,000 or so distinct CDR3 sequences, under 15% of them seen just once. Input material: whole blood. Receptors were obtained from an adult who was a healthcare worker with PCR-confirmed SARS-CoV-2 infection or an uninfected control (not recorded which).

This clonotype was recorded a few times. The genes are TRBV28 and TRBJ1-4; 7 bases line up with TRBD1. The CDR3 has 18 residues. The ends lost 2 bases at V and 3 bases at J; junction bases unmatched: 12. Per germline, CDR1 MDHEN and CDR2 SYDVKM. DNA of the CDR3: TGTGCCAGCAGTTTACCGAAACCGGGACAGCTAGCTAATGAAAAACTGTTTTTT. This encodes CASSLPKPGQLANEKLFF.

This clonotype was seen repeatedly, ten times or more. This chain uses TRBV6-6 with TRBJ2-5; a possible D gene is TRBD1 (5 bases). This CDR3 contains 15 residues. Between the trimmed V and J ends, which lost 0 bases and 5 bases, there was a span of 13 bases. Per the germline V gene, CDR1 is MNHNY and CDR2 is SVGAGI (reference sequence). The CDR3 protein is CASSYSGRPGETQYF. As DNA, the CDR3 is TGTGCCAGCAGTTACTCGGGCAGGCCAGGGGAGACCCAGTACTTC.

This clonotype was observed a few times. V and J are TRBV12-5 and TRBJ2-1; 8 nucleotides line up with TRBD1. The CDR3 is made up of 15 amino acids. V dropped 3 bases and J dropped 8; count of bases not matched to a gene: 9. Per germline, CDR1 LGHNT and CDR2 FRNRAP. The CDR3 DNA is TGTGCTAGTGGTTTCTCCAGGGGGCTAGAGGATGAGCAGTTCTTC. Protein product: CASGFSRGLEDEQFF.

This clonotype was counted only a few times. The chain couples TRBV5-1 to TRBJ2-2, with 10 bases that match TRBD2. The J segment lost 4 bases and the V segment lost 4 bases, leaving 7 bases of the junction unmatched. Germline CDR1 reads SGHRS; CDR2 reads YFSETQ. This CDR3 comprises 16 residues. This CDR3 reads CASSVLAGERTGELFF. The CDR3 coding sequence is TGCGCCAGCAGCGTTCTAGCGGGAGAGCGCACCGGGGAGCTGTTTTTT.

This clonotype was recorded a few times. A junction end diverges from the germline sequence, so it may reflect a read error. V and J are TRBV5-4 and TRBJ2-3; 10 bases align to TRBD2. The CDR3 sequence is 14 residues long. Germline V gene lookup returns CDR1 SGHNT and CDR2 YYREEE (reference sequence). CDR3 coding DNA: TGTGTCAGCAGCTCTAGCGGGAGAACAGATACGCAGTATTTT. As protein: CVSSSSGRTDTQYF.

The V call is TRBV7-9, the J call TRBJ2-7; 9 bases agree with TRBD1. CDR1 and CDR2 from the germline V gene are SEHNR and FQNEAQ (reference sequence). Trimming took 5 bases from V and 5 from J; bases not matched to a gene: 7. This CDR3 contains 14 residues. CDR3 sequence: CASSAGTGLDEQYF. The CDR3 DNA reads as TGTGCCAGCAGCGCCGGGACAGGGTTAGACGAGCAGTACTTC.

A few counts support this clonotype. The J gene is TRBJ1-4, the V gene TRBV28; tentative D call: TRBD1 (5 bases). Deletions cut 2 bases from V and 8 bases from J, with 18 bases between. The CDR3 length is 16 residues. From germline, CDR1 is MDHEN and CDR2 SYDVKM. CDR3 residues: CASSLVSGGMVEKLFF. Written as DNA, the CDR3 is TGTGCCAGCAGTTTAGTGTCCGGGGGGATGGTCGAAAAACTGTTTTTT.

This clonotype was seen many times. This sequence joins TRBV28 and TRBJ2-3; 11 positions agree with TRBD2. Unmatched junction bases numbered 7, after V lost 10 bases and J lost 4 bases. Germline assignment: CDR1 MDHEN and CDR2 SYDVKM. CDR3 size: 14 residues. The CDR3 here is CATTSGSVADTQYF. In DNA, the CDR3 is TGTGCCACAACTAGCGGGAGTGTAGCAGATACGCAGTATTTT.

This clonotype was detected a few times. The CDR3 nucleotides are TGTGCCAGCAGCTCCTACGCAGGTAGCGGCGAGCAGTACTTC. Translating gives CASSSYAGSGEQYF. The chain couples TRBV7-6 to TRBJ2-7; D is possibly TRBD2 (6 bases). V was cut by 4 bases and J by 6 bases, with 16 bases left in between. Germline CDR1 reads SGHVS; CDR2 reads FNYEAQ. The CDR3 totals 14 residues.

The V gene is TRBV5-6, the J gene TRBJ1-4; D is uncertain. The CDR3 loop spans 15 amino acids. Trimming shortened V by 3 bases and J by 7 bases, and 16 bases separated the two germline ends. CDR1 and CDR2 (germline): SGHDT, YYEEEE. The CDR3 DNA is TGTGCCAGCAGCTCCTGGCTGAGGGCCCCTGAAAAACTGTTTTTT. This translates into CASSSWLRAPEKLFF.

This clonotype was recorded at least ten times. The gene calls are TRBV5-1 and TRBJ2-5, with 9 bases identical to TRBD1. The CDR3 has 14 residues. Germline V lookup: CDR1 SGHRS, CDR2 YFSETQ. J lost 3 bases, V lost 4 bases, and 4 bases had no gene match. The DNA for the CDR3 is TGCGCCAGCAGCCCGGGACAGGGCGAAGAGACCCAGTACTTC. Translating it yields CASSPGQGEETQYF.

This clonotype came up many times. The rearrangement links TRBV3-1 to TRBJ1-5; D remains ambiguous. Germline CDR1 and CDR2: LGHDT and YNNKEL (reference sequence). V was clipped by 0 bases and J by 3 bases, with 3 bases between them. CDR3 size: 13 residues. The CDR3 region has the DNA TGTGCCAGCAGCCAAGACAACAATCAGCCCCAGCATTTT. Its protein product is CASSQDNNQPQHF.

This clonotype was seen more than once but under ten times. The V call is TRBV7-9, the J call TRBJ2-3; 9 positions agree with TRBD1. Per the germline V gene, CDR1 is SEHNR and CDR2 is FQNEAQ (reference sequence). Losses at the gene ends were 4 bases for V and 4 bases for J; bases not matched to a gene: 9. The CDR3 has 16 residues. The CDR3 nucleotides read TGTGCCAGCAGCTCCGGACAGGGGAGGTCAGCAGATACGCAGTATTTT. Its protein is CASSSGQGRSADTQYF. Using reference TRBV7-9 and TRBJ2-3 for the parts outside the CDR3, the full variable domain is DTGVSQNPRHKITKRGQNVTFRCDPISEHNRLYWYRQTLGQGPEFLTYFQNEAQLEKSRLLSDRFSAERPKGSFSTLEIQRTEQGDSAMYLCASSSGQGRSADTQYFGPGTRLTVL.

J is TRBJ2-3 and V is TRBV30; 8 positions agree with TRBD1. After removal of 7 bases from V and 4 bases from J, the junction contained 7 bases not matched to a gene. CDR3 size: 13 residues. Germline V lookup: CDR1 GTSNPN, CDR2 SVGIG (reference sequence). CDR3 DNA: TGTGCCTCGGAGTGGACAGGGTCAGATACGCAGTATTTT. It is translated as CASEWTGSDTQYF.

V and J are TRBV28 and TRBJ2-7, with TRBD1 identical over 9 bases. The CDR3 is 14 amino acids. Germline V gene data show CDR1 as MDHEN and CDR2 as SYDVKM. The junction had 8 bases not matched to a gene; V was cut back by 7 bases and J by 4 bases. The CDR3 sequence: CASTPGTGSYEQYF. Written as DNA, the CDR3 is TGTGCCAGCACACCCGGGACAGGGAGTTACGAGCAGTACTTC.

This clonotype was seen repeatedly, ten times or more. The V call is TRBV7-9, the J call TRBJ1-6; 9 bases align to TRBD1. The CDR3 consists of 15 residues. Trimming at V came to 7 bases and at J to 13 bases, leaving 14 bases not matched to a gene. Germline CDR1 and CDR2: SEHNR and FQNEAQ (reference sequence). This CDR3 reads CASKPGTGNWAPLHF. In DNA form, the CDR3 reads TGTGCCAGCAAACCCGGGACAGGGAATTGGGCGCCCCTCCACTTT.

This clonotype has only a few counts. The chain recombines TRBV27 with TRBJ2-1; 7 positions agree with TRBD2. Per the germline V gene, CDR1 is MNHEY and CDR2 is SMNVEV (reference sequence). V lost 4 bases to trimming and J lost 0 bases; unmatched junction nucleotides: 9. The CDR3 spans 17 residues. Written as DNA, the CDR3 is TGTGCCAGCAGTTCGGGACTACGAAAATCCTCCTACAATGAGCAGTTCTTC. Encoded protein: CASSSGLRKSSYNEQFF.

This clonotype was picked up many times. The gene calls are TRBV7-7 and TRBJ2-2, with D unresolved. Germline V CDR1 and CDR2: SSHAT, FNYEAQ (reference sequence). There are 14 residues in the CDR3. The V end was cut by 5 bases, the J end by 5 bases, with 12 bases between. CDR3 residues: CASSLNHRTGELFF. The CDR3 nucleotides read TGTGCCAGCAGCCTGAATCATAGAACCGGGGAGCTGTTTTTT.

This clonotype was counted ten times or more. The chain carries TRBV12-3 or TRBV12-4 and TRBJ2-5; D gene ambiguous. V lost 5 bases to trimming and J lost 3 bases, with 10 bases between them. The CDR3 runs to 13 residues. CDR3 sequence reads: CASSLFQKETQYF. The CDR3 DNA reads TGTGCCAGCAGTCTATTCCAGAAAGAGACCCAGTACTTC.

This clonotype was counted ten times or more. The chain couples TRBV3-1 to TRBJ2-5; TRBD1 is a possible D gene (6 bases). The CDR3 contains 14 residues. Germline CDR1 reads LGHDT; CDR2 reads YNNKEL (reference sequence). V lost 1 base, J lost 5 bases, and 11 bases lay in between. CDR3 region: CASSQAPGQETQYF. In nucleotides, the CDR3 is TGTGCCAGCAGCCAAGCCCCAGGACAGGAGACCCAGTACTTC.

There are a few counts of this clonotype. The V and J genes are TRBV5-6 and TRBJ2-7; D is unclear. Between the trimmed V and J ends, which lost 1 base and 3 bases, there was a span of 20 bases. The CDR3 totals 17 residues. CDR1 and CDR2 (germline): SGHDT, YYEEEE. CDR3 DNA sequence: TGTGCCAGCAGCTTGAACATGGCGTCAGACATGGGCTACGAGCAGTACTTC. Translated, it gives CASSLNMASDMGYEQYF.

This clonotype showed up many times. This chain connects TRBV10-3 to TRBJ1-1, with 7 bases aligning to TRBD1. This CDR3 spans 13 amino acids. The V gene end was trimmed by 6 bases and the J gene end by 4 bases; junction bases not matched to a gene: 5. The germline gives CDR1 ENHRY, CDR2 SYGVKD. In DNA form, the CDR3 reads TGTGCCATCAGGCCGGGACAGACCACTGAAGCTTTCTTT. Encoded protein: CAIRPGQTTEAFF.

This clonotype has at least ten counts. The chain couples TRBV5-4 to TRBJ2-3; TRBD2 is a possible D gene (6 bases). The ends were cut back, 0 bases at V and 4 bases at J, with 12 bases in the middle. Germline CDR1 reads SGHNT; CDR2 reads YYREEE (reference sequence). The CDR3 length is 15 residues. The CDR3 DNA sequence: TGTGCCAGCAGCTTGGAGGCCGGGAGTGCAGATACGCAGTATTTT. Its translation: CASSLEAGSADTQYF.

As concerns this clonotype: Its ends do not fully match the called genes, so a read error is possible. V is TRBV28 and J is TRBJ2-2; maybe TRBD2 (6 bases). Germline lookup yields CDR1 MDHEN and CDR2 SYDVKM. The CDR3 has 15 residues. Here the CDR3 reads CTSSSLRGGTGELFF. In nucleotides, the CDR3 is TGTACCAGCAGTTCTCTCCGGGGAGGAACCGGGGAGCTGTTTTTT.

The J gene is TRBJ2-3, the V gene TRBV14; no reliable D call. Trimming stripped 3 bases from V and 5 bases from J, with 12 bases between. Germline CDR1 and CDR2: SGHDN and FVKESK. The CDR3 consists of 14 residues. The CDR3 loop is CASSHPPPVDTQYF. CDR3 sequence (DNA): TGTGCCAGCAGCCACCCTCCCCCAGTAGATACGCAGTATTTT.

This clonotype has only a few counts. This sequence joins TRBV28 and TRBJ2-7; D is undetermined. With 5 bases removed from V and 10 bases from J, the gap between germline ends came to 15 bases. Germline V gene sequence: CDR1 MDHEN, CDR2 SYDVKM. This CDR3 comprises 12 residues. This chain's CDR3 is CASSPRVVRQYF. CDR3 nucleotides: TGTGCCAGCAGTCCGCGCGTGGTGAGACAGTACTTC.